This TCR beta chain is drawn from a study of T cell clones after liver transplantation. Study-level information: Liver transplant recipients had immunosuppression withdrawal attempted within 2 years.

Using immunoSEQ multiplex PCR, the repertoire was profiled, and TCRdb retains in-frame clones only, with some absent. The sample includes some 70,000 clones, roughly 80% of them seen just once. To note about this clone: What it binds is unknown.

Study observations and caveats: A significant post-transplant drop in circulating graft-donor-reactive CD4 TCRbeta sequences occurred in most of the 8 subjects.

The sample consisted of CD4+ T cells from blood, taken before liver transplant. This clonotype was obtained from a human donor who received a liver transplant.

The CDR3 here is CASLQNNEQFF. The CDR3 DNA reads as TGTGCCAGCCTACAGAATAATGAGCAGTTCTTC. The gene calls are TRBV18 and TRBJ2-1; D gene unclear. The CDR3 spans 11 residues. Germline CDR1 KGHSH, CDR2 LQKENI. The V end lost 8 bases, the J end lost 7 bases, and 9 bases lay between the germline ends.